The clone carrying this TCR beta chain has a handful of counts. What it recognizes is unknown. The data derive from a study of beta chain features in type 1 diabetes. The germline gives CDR1 SGHRS, CDR2 YFSETQ. The CDR3 length is 16 residues. The trim removed 2 bases at V and 5 bases at J, leaving 13 bases unmatched. Every isolated RNA sample was fully reverse transcribed, so sequencing captured expressed TCRB transcripts. Only in-frame clones appear in the TCRdb table, and some are missing; sequencing was by immunoSEQ multiplex PCR. The sample includes around 340,000 clones, roughly 21% of them seen just once. Populations isolated by sorting all had purity greater than 95%. Study-wide findings and caveats: For patients and controls alike, PCR might favor shorter templates to the same degree.

The sequence was collected from a woman between 18 and 29 years old in good health. Specimen: naive CD4+ T cells from blood. V and J are TRBV5-1 and TRBJ2-7; 7 nucleotides line up with TRBD2. CDR3 DNA sequence: TGCGCCAGCAGCTTTCCCCTTGCGGGAGACACCAACGAGCAGTACTTC. It specifies CASSFPLAGDTNEQYF. Full variable domain (rest looked up from reference TRBV5-1 and TRBJ2-7): KAGVTQTPRYLIKTRGQQVTLSCSPISGHRSVSWYQQTPGQGLQFLFEYFSETQRNKGNFPGRFSGRQFSNSRSEMNVSTLELGDSALYLCASSFPLAGDTNEQYFGPGTRLTVT.